This T cell receptor beta chain was retrieved from a study of human T cells and chemical hapten exposure. The study's findings and limits: Relative to controls, expanded TCRs formed significantly more large CDR3 similarity clusters.

For the library, individual cDNA molecules each received unique molecular identifiers. MiXCR, run by TCRdb on the RACE reads, gives a single entry per CDR3 protein. The sample includes 50,000 or so distinct CDR3 sequences, 11% of them seen just once. Time point: patch test 1, 2 weeks after DPC sensitization. Treatment denoted: therapeutic diphenylcyclopropenone sensitization with weekly scalp DPC. Unfractionated whole blood served as the source for total RNA extraction. Phlebotomy was performed prior to application of every patch test. The ends were cut back, 2 bases at V and 7 bases at J, with 14 bases in the middle. The CDR3 runs to 15 residues. Germline V gene data show CDR1 as SGHTA and CDR2 as FQGNSA. With respect to this clonotype: Antigen specificity is unknown.

The chain carries TRBV7-2 and TRBJ1-4; TRBD1 is a possible D gene (6 bases). Sample: whole blood, taken in connection with sensitization to the hapten diphenylcyclopropenone (DPC). The receptor's source is a woman aged 40 to 55 with alopecia areata. Some clones in this sample may be carry-over from other donors' samples. This CDR3 is CASSLSGGGGEKLFF. The CDR3 nucleotides read TGTGCCAGCAGCTTATCGGGGGGCGGTGGTGAAAAACTGTTTTTT.